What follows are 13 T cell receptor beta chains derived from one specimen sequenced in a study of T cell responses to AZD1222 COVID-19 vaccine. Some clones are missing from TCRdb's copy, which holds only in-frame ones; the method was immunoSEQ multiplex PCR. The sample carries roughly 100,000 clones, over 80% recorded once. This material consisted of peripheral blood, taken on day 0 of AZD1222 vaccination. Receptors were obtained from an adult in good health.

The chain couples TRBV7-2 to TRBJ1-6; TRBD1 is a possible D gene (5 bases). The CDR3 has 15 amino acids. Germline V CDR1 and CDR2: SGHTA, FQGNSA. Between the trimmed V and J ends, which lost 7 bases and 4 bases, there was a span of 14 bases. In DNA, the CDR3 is TGTGCCAGCAACCCCGGGACTGGGTATAATTCACCCCTCCACTTT. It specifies CASNPGTGYNSPLHF.

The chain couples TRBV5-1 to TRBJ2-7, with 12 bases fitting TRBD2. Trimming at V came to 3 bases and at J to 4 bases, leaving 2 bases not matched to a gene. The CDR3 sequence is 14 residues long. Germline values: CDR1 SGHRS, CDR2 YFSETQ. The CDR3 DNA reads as TGCGCCAGCAGCTCTCTAGCGGGGGGGTACGAGCAGTACTTC. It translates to CASSSLAGGYEQYF.

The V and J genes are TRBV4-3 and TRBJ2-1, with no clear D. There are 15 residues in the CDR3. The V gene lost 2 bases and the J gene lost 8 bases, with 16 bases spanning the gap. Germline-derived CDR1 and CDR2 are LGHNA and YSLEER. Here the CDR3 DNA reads TGCGCCAGCAGCCAAATGGCACAAGAGGTCTATGAGCAGTTCTTC. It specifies CASSQMAQEVYEQFF.

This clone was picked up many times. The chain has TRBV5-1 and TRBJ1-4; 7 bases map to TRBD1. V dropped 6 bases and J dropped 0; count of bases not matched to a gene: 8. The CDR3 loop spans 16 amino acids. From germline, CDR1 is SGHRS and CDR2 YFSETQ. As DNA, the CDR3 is TGCGCCAGCACTAAGACTGGGACAGCAACTAATGAAAAACTGTTTTTT. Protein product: CASTKTGTATNEKLFF. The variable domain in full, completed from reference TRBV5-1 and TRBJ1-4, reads KAGVTQTPRYLIKTRGQQVTLSCSPISGHRSVSWYQQTPGQGLQFLFEYFSETQRNKGNFPGRFSGRQFSNSRSEMNVSTLELGDSALYLCASTKTGTATNEKLFFGSGTQLSVL.

The CDR3 reads CASSDSRTGVTEAFF. The CDR3 nucleotides are TGTGCCAGCAGTGACTCCCGGACAGGGGTTACTGAAGCTTTCTTT. V usage is TRBV6-4 and J usage is TRBJ1-1; 9 nucleotides align to TRBD1. This CDR3 region has 15 residues. Germline-derived CDR1 and CDR2 are MRHNA and SNTAGT. V dropped 0 bases and J dropped 5; count of bases not matched to a gene: 4.

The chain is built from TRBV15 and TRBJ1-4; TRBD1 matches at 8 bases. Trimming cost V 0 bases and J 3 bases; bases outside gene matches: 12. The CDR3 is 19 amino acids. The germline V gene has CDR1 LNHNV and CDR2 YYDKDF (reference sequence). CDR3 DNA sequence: TGTGCCACCAGCAGAGATGGGGTCAGGGGGCGGCTGTCTAATGAAAAACTGTTTTTT. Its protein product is CATSRDGVRGRLSNEKLFF.

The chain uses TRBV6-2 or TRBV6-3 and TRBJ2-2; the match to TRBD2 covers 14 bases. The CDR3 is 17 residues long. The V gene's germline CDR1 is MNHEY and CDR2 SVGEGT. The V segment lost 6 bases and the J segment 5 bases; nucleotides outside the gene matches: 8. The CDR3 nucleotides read TGTGCCAGCAGCCATGGGACTAGCGGGAGAAGGACCGGGGAGCTGTTTTTT. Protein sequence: CASSHGTSGRRTGELFF.

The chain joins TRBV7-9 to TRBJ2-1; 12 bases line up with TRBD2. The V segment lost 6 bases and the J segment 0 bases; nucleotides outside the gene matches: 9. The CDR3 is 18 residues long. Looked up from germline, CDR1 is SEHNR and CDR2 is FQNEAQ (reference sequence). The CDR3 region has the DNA TGTGCCAGCAGGCGGACTAGCGGGGAGACTTCCTCCTACAATGAGCAGTTCTTC. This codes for CASRRTSGETSSYNEQFF.

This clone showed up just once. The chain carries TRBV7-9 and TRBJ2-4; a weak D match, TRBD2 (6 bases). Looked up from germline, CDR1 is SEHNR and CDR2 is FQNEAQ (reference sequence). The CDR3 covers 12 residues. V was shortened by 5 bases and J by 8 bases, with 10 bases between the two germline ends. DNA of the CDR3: TGTGCCAGCAGCGGGACTTTGTACATTCAGTACTTC. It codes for CASSGTLYIQYF.

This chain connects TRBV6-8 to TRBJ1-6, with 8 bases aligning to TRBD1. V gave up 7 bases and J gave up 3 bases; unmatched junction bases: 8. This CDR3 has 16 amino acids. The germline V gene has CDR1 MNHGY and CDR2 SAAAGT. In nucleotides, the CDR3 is TGTGCCAGCAATGAGACAGGGGTTATCTATAATTCACCCCTCCACTTT. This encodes CASNETGVIYNSPLHF.

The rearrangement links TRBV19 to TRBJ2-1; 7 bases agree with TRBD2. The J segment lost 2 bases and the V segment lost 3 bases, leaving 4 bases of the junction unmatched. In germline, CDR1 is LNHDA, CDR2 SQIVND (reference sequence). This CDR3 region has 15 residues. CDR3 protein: CASSIRDYAYNEQFF. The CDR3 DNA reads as TGTGCCAGTAGTATCCGGGACTATGCCTACAATGAGCAGTTCTTC.

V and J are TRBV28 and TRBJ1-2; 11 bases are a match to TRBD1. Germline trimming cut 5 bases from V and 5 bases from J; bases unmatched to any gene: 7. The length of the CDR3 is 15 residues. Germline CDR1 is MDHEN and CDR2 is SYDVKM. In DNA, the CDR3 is TGTGCCAGCAGTACGCCGGGACAGGGGGGATATGGCTACACCTTC. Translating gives CASSTPGQGGYGYTF.

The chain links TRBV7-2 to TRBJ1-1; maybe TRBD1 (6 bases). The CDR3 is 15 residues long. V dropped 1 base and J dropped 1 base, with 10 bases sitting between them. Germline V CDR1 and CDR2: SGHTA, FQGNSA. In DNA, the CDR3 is TGTGCCAGCAGCTTAGGAACAGGGCCGAACACTGAAGCTTTCTTT. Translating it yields CASSLGTGPNTEAFF.